A single sample gave rise to the 25 T cell receptor beta chains below, sequenced in a study of blood T cell repertoires in COVID-19. The protocol was immunoSEQ multiplex PCR, while the TCRdb copy is restricted to in-frame clones and leaves out a portion. The sample lists about 91,000 clones, around 89% seen once, with 4.8% in the top ten. The sequenced sample consisted of peripheral blood. These receptors all come from a woman at least 80 years old with active COVID-19.

V gene TRBV28 combines with J gene TRBJ2-7; 7 nucleotides match TRBD2. This CDR3 comprises 14 residues. The J segment lost 6 bases and the V segment lost 5 bases, leaving 10 bases of the junction unmatched. Germline V lookup: CDR1 MDHEN, CDR2 SYDVKM. Here the CDR3 reads CASSPRTRTSEQYF. The CDR3 DNA reads as TGTGCCAGCAGTCCCAGGACTAGAACTAGCGAGCAGTACTTC.

The chain links TRBV4-1 to TRBJ1-4; D remains ambiguous. Per the germline V gene, CDR1 is MGHRA and CDR2 is YSYEKL. V dropped 2 bases and J dropped 3 bases, with 10 bases sitting between them. The CDR3 length is 15 residues. CDR3 amino acids: CASSQRIAANEKLFF. The CDR3 nucleotides read TGCGCCAGCAGCCAACGCATAGCGGCTAATGAAAAACTGTTTTTT.

The chain joins TRBV3-1 (or the pseudogene TRBV3-2) to TRBJ1-2; 11 bases align to TRBD1. The CDR3 covers 16 residues. The ends lost 3 bases at V and 5 bases at J; junction bases unmatched: 8. Germline V gene sequence: CDR1 LGHDT, CDR2 YNNKEL (reference sequence). The CDR3 region is CASSHWDRGKGYGYTF. The CDR3 DNA is TGTGCCAGCAGCCACTGGGACAGGGGGAAGGGGTATGGCTACACCTTC.

The V and J genes are TRBV15 and TRBJ1-1; 9 positions match TRBD1. Germline trimming cut 3 bases from V and 9 bases from J; bases unmatched to any gene: 5. Germline values: CDR1 LNHNV, CDR2 YYDKDF (reference sequence). The CDR3 sequence is 13 residues long. CDR3: CATSSGQGLKAFF. CDR3 coding DNA: TGTGCCACCAGCAGTGGACAGGGGTTGAAAGCTTTCTTT.

This clone appeared a single time. This rearrangement joins TRBV6-5 to TRBJ2-3; D possibly corresponds to TRBD2 (6 bases). The CDR3 contains 15 residues. Germline assignment: CDR1 MNHEY and CDR2 SVGAGI. Trimming stripped 7 bases from V and 0 bases from J, with 14 bases between. CDR3 region: CASKGTFISTDTQYF. The CDR3 DNA is TGTGCCAGCAAAGGGACTTTTATTAGCACAGATACGCAGTATTTT.

The chain uses TRBV4-1 and TRBJ1-2; D is unresolved. Germline-derived CDR1 and CDR2 are MGHRA and YSYEKL. The CDR3 runs to 17 residues. The ends were cut back, 0 bases at V and 5 bases at J, with 19 bases in the middle. In DNA, the CDR3 is TGCGCCAGCAGCCAAGATCTCGGGTTTAGGAAATGGTATGGCTACACCTTC. Translated: CASSQDLGFRKWYGYTF.

This sequence joins TRBV10-3 and TRBJ2-1; tentatively, D is TRBD1 (6 bases). The CDR3 runs 16 residues. The V gene's germline CDR1 is ENHRY and CDR2 SYGVKD. Trimming stripped 9 bases from V and 2 bases from J, with 20 bases between. The CDR3 DNA reads as TGTGCCATAAAAGCGCAACAGGGATCAACCTACAATGAGCAGTTCTTC. It encodes CAIKAQQGSTYNEQFF.

This clone appeared once. The chain has TRBV10-3 and TRBJ2-1; 8 bases fit TRBD2. This CDR3 comprises 17 residues. Germline CDR1 and CDR2: ENHRY and SYGVKD. Trimming cost V 2 bases and J 1 base; bases outside gene matches: 7. The CDR3 nucleotides read TGTGCCATCAGTGAGCCGGGGGCGGGAGGTTCCTACAATGAGCAGTTCTTC. Translated, it gives CAISEPGAGGSYNEQFF.

The V gene is TRBV7-3, the J gene TRBJ2-3; TRBD2 matches at 10 bases. Trimming cost V 2 bases and J 4 bases; bases outside gene matches: 3. Germline V gives CDR1 SGHTA, CDR2 FQGTGA. The CDR3 is made up of 15 amino acids. CDR3 sequence reads: CASSLGLAGADTQYF. CDR3 bases: TGTGCCAGCAGCTTAGGGCTAGCGGGAGCAGATACGCAGTATTTT.

The genes are TRBV18 and TRBJ2-2, with 10 bases aligning to TRBD2. CDR1 and CDR2 (germline): KGHSH, LQKENI. The CDR3 is 16 amino acids. The V gene end was trimmed by 2 bases and the J gene end by 8 bases; junction bases not matched to a gene: 8. DNA for the CDR3: TGTGCCAGCTCACCAGTCCTAGCGGGAGTAGCGGGGGAGCTGTTTTTT. Protein product: CASSPVLAGVAGELFF.

As DNA, the CDR3 is TGTGCCAGCAGCCAAATCTCACCAGGGCAAACTGAAGCTTTCTTT. Its protein product is CASSQISPGQTEAFF. This chain uses TRBV4-2 with TRBJ1-1; D is possibly TRBD1 (5 bases). The germline V gene encodes CDR1 LGHNA and CDR2 YNFKEQ. CDR3 length: 15 residues. V was cut by 2 bases and J by 5 bases, with 15 bases left in between.

The chain carries TRBV19 and TRBJ2-3; TRBD2 agrees at 8 bases. Looked up from germline, CDR1 is LNHDA and CDR2 is SQIVND (reference sequence). With 9 bases clipped from V and 0 bases from J, the junction kept 8 bases outside the gene matches. The CDR3 sequence is 15 residues long. CDR3 in DNA: TGTGCCAGCACAGGGCTAGCGGGTAGCACAGATACGCAGTATTTT. Protein product: CASTGLAGSTDTQYF.

The chain employs TRBV27 and TRBJ2-3; 7 nucleotides line up with TRBD1. This CDR3 spans 14 amino acids. CDR1 is MNHEY and CDR2 is SMNVEV in the germline V gene (reference sequence). V gave up 6 bases and J gave up 4 bases; unmatched junction bases: 7. CDR3 nucleotides: TGTGCCAGCAGACAGGGGTCCAGCGCAGATACGCAGTATTTT. It encodes CASRQGSSADTQYF.

This chain joins TRBV27 and TRBJ1-1; TRBD1 agrees at 12 bases. V lost 4 bases and J lost 5; bases outside the gene matches: 8. The germline gives CDR1 MNHEY, CDR2 SMNVEV (reference sequence). The length of the CDR3 is 16 residues. Here the CDR3 DNA reads TGTGCCAGCAGTTGGGGACAGGGGGCCCCGGGGACTGAAGCTTTCTTT. Residues: CASSWGQGAPGTEAFF.

Points on this clone: Distinct nucleotide sequences in the sample also encode this CDR3. The chain joins TRBV9 to TRBJ2-5; 8 nucleotides agree with TRBD2. V trimming: 2 bases; J trimming: 2 bases; junction bases outside the gene matches: 2. The CDR3 has 14 amino acids. CDR1 is SGDLS and CDR2 is YYNGEE in the germline V gene. CDR3 sequence reads: CASSVGGAQETQYF. The CDR3 DNA reads as TGTGCCAGCAGCGTCGGGGGGGCACAAGAGACCCAGTACTTC.

The chain combines TRBV5-4 with TRBJ2-7, with 15 bases identical to TRBD2. This CDR3 has 16 residues. V lost 4 bases, J lost 7 bases, and 9 bases stayed unmatched. Germline V CDR1 and CDR2: SGHNT, YYREEE (reference sequence). The CDR3 spells CASSLGLAGGLREQYF. The CDR3 DNA is TGTGCCAGCAGCCTTGGACTAGCGGGAGGGCTAAGGGAGCAGTACTTC.

The chain uses TRBV30 and TRBJ1-4; 7 bases fit TRBD1. The germline V gene has CDR1 GTSNPN and CDR2 SVGIG (reference sequence). The CDR3 spans 14 residues. J lost 8 bases, V lost 4 bases, and 10 bases had no gene match. In nucleotides, the CDR3 is TGTGCCTGGACCCAGACAGGGTACTACGAAAAACTGTTTTTT. Translated, it gives CAWTQTGYYEKLFF. Filled out from reference TRBV30 and TRBJ1-4, the complete variable domain reads SQTIHQWPATLVQPVGSPLSLECTVEGTSNPNLYWYRQAAGRGLQLLFYSVGIGQISSEVPQNLSASRPQDRQFILSSKKLLLSDSGFYLCAWTQTGYYEKLFFGSGTQLSVL.

The chain links TRBV19 to TRBJ2-3; 14 bases match TRBD2. Germline CDR1 reads LNHDA; CDR2 reads SQIVND (reference sequence). The CDR3 has 18 amino acids. V was pared by 6 bases and J by 4 bases, with 12 bases of the junction left unmatched. CDR3 sequence reads: CASRPGLAGASVPDTQYF. DNA of the CDR3: TGTGCCAGTAGGCCGGGACTAGCGGGAGCCTCGGTCCCAGATACGCAGTATTTT.

The chain joins TRBV28 to TRBJ1-4, with 8 positions matching TRBD1. This CDR3 region has 14 residues. Looked up from germline, CDR1 is MDHEN and CDR2 is SYDVKM. V lost 0 bases and J lost 10; bases outside the gene matches: 4. The CDR3 region is CASSLWGTGRKLFF. The CDR3 DNA is TGTGCCAGCAGTTTATGGGGGACAGGACGAAAACTGTTTTTT.

The chain has TRBV24-1 and TRBJ2-1, with TRBD2 identical over 10 bases. Germline lookup yields CDR1 KGHDR and CDR2 SFDVKD. Trimming at V came to 4 bases and at J to 6 bases, leaving 5 bases not matched to a gene. The CDR3 loop spans 15 amino acids. Here the CDR3 reads CATSDPRLAGNEQFF. CDR3 DNA sequence: TGTGCCACCAGTGACCCGCGACTAGCGGGCAATGAGCAGTTCTTC.

The J gene is TRBJ2-2, the V gene TRBV10-3; D is possibly TRBD2 (5 bases). Germline V gene lookup returns CDR1 ENHRY and CDR2 SYGVKD. This CDR3 is built from 13 residues. Deletions cut 8 bases from V and 2 bases from J, with 9 bases between. The CDR3 DNA reads TGTGCCATCGTTCGGGAAAACACCGGGGAGCTGTTTTTT. Translation gives CAIVRENTGELFF.

The gene calls are TRBV18 and TRBJ1-4; D is possibly TRBD1 (5 bases). V shed 3 bases and J shed 0 bases, with 8 bases lying between them. From germline, CDR1 is KGHSH and CDR2 LQKENI. The CDR3 totals 15 residues. The CDR3 reads CASSPQGSTNEKLFF. CDR3 DNA sequence: TGTGCCAGCTCACCCCAGGGATCAACTAATGAAAAACTGTTTTTT.

In its sample, this clone was seen once. The chain employs TRBV28 and TRBJ1-1; 9 bases are a match to TRBD1. This CDR3 contains 14 residues. V trimming: 7 bases; J trimming: 8 bases; junction bases outside the gene matches: 11. Germline V gives CDR1 MDHEN, CDR2 SYDVKM. This CDR3 reads CASTNSGTGKEAFF. The CDR3 nucleotides are TGTGCCAGCACAAACTCCGGGACAGGGAAAGAAGCTTTCTTT.

The chain uses TRBV11-2 and TRBJ2-3; 11 nucleotides agree with TRBD2. V trimming: 0 bases; J trimming: 6 bases; junction bases outside the gene matches: 2. The germline V gene encodes CDR1 SGHAT and CDR2 FQNNGV. This CDR3 region has 15 residues. The CDR3 coding sequence is TGTGCCAGCAGCTTAGATACTAGCGGGGGCGATACGCAGTATTTT. This translates into CASSLDTSGGDTQYF. The variable domain in full, with the rest retrieved from reference TRBV11-2 and TRBJ2-3, is EAGVAQSPRYKIIEKRQSVAFWCNPISGHATLYWYQQILGQGPKLLIQFQNNGVVDDSQLPKDRFSAERLKGVDSTLKIQPAKLEDSAVYLCASSLDTSGGDTQYFGPGTRLTVL.

The chain links TRBV28 to TRBJ1-6; TRBD1 aligns across 8 bases. CDR3 size: 15 residues. The V gene end was trimmed by 5 bases and the J gene end by 8 bases; junction bases not matched to a gene: 8. Germline V gene data show CDR1 as MDHEN and CDR2 as SYDVKM. CDR3 bases: TGTGCCAGCAGTCCCTCGGACAGGGTTGATTCACCCCTCCACTTT. It encodes CASSPSDRVDSPLHF.